This T cell receptor beta chain was obtained from a study of cytomegalovirus exposure and HLA in healthy donors. This clone was counted only a few times. The CDR3 runs to 15 residues. CDR1 is SGDLS and CDR2 is YYNGEE in the germline V gene. V was clipped by 0 bases and J by 7 bases; unmatched bases: 6. PCR was performed using 60 Vbeta and 13 Jbeta primers. Profiled with immunoSEQ multiplex PCR; TCRdb holds only in-frame clones, not every one. The sample gives under 200,000 clones, about four fifths of which show up once; 0.38% is in the top ten. Sequenced input: PBMCs. The chain couples TRBV9 to TRBJ2-7, with 11 nucleotides matching TRBD2. This TCR derives from a boy aged 2-15 years in good health and CMV-seronegative. The CDR3 nucleotides read TGTGCCAGCAGCGTAGAGGCTAGCGGGAGGTGGGAGCAGTACTTC. It specifies CASSVEASGRWEQYF.